This paragraph reports one T cell receptor (beta chain). CDR1 is SNHLY and CDR2 is FYNNEI in the germline V gene. V was shortened by 4 bases and J by 5 bases, with 8 bases between the two germline ends. This CDR3 region has 13 residues. These data are taken from a study of blood T cell repertoires in COVID-19. Looking at the study overall: Sites in the United States, Italy and Spain provided acute and convalescent COVID-19 samples.

The Seattle patients joined while their infection was active and were tracked longitudinally afterward. Produced via immunoSEQ multiplex PCR; TCRdb's table is partial and in-frame only. The table lists 200,000 or so clones, roughly 81% of them singletons. V gene TRBV2 combines with J gene TRBJ1-4; no firm D call. The source material was peripheral blood. The sequence was collected from a woman of 80 years or more with COVID-19, enrolled during active disease. CDR3 residues: CASSGQANEKLFF. CDR3 nucleotides: TGTGCCAGCAGTGGGCAGGCGAATGAAAAACTGTTTTTT.